The source of this T cell receptor beta chain is a study of cytomegalovirus exposure and HLA in healthy donors. Assay: immunoSEQ multiplex PCR; the TCRdb copy retains only in-frame clones and omits some. The profile shows 200,000 to 250,000 clones, 85% to 90% of them singletons. Overall study findings and caveats: The study labeled 150 to 200 TCR beta chains cytomegalovirus-associated.

There are 15 residues in the CDR3. Germline CDR1 is SGHAT and CDR2 is FQNNGV. Germline trimming cut 2 bases from V and 7 bases from J; bases unmatched to any gene: 9. In its sample, this clone was seen a few times. Its antigen is still unknown. The TCR originated in a man between 18 and 29 years old in good health and CMV-seronegative. The sequencing sample was made of PBMCs. The chain carries TRBV11-2 and TRBJ2-7, with 9 bases aligning to TRBD2. In DNA form, the CDR3 reads TGTGCCAGCAGCTTACGATTGGCGGGAGGGCCAGAGCAGTACTTC. This translates into CASSLRLAGGPEQYF. The whole variable domain, remainder taken from reference TRBV11-2 and TRBJ2-7, is EAGVAQSPRYKIIEKRQSVAFWCNPISGHATLYWYQQILGQGPKLLIQFQNNGVVDDSQLPKDRFSAERLKGVDSTLKIQPAKLEDSAVYLCASSLRLAGGPEQYFGPGTRLTVT.